This entry describes one T cell receptor (beta chain). Its antigen remains unknown. Described time point: blood 4 weeks post-SBRT, at nephrectomy. Sample treatment: 15 Gy SBRT to primary tumor, nephrectomy 4 weeks later. Nephrectomy followed 15 Gy stereotactic body radiation by 4 weeks. Radiation-treated patients gave blood at baseline, week 2 and week 4. The tumor was a clear cell renal cell carcinoma. The data were obtained in a study of radiation and T cells in renal cell carcinoma. Study conclusions and caveats: No pretreatment tumor biopsies were available for baseline clonotypes.

Data came from immunoSEQ multiplex PCR; TCRdb stores just in-frame clones and leaves some out. This table has under 100,000 clones, around 85% appearing once. Unmatched junction bases numbered 5, after V lost 4 bases and J lost 10 bases. This CDR3 has 13 amino acids. CDR1 and CDR2 from the germline V gene are SGHTS and YDEGEE. The sequences come from blood, collected from a patient whose treatment included radiotherapy and nephrectomy. The chain uses TRBV5-8 and TRBJ1-2; 12 nucleotides line up with TRBD1. This sequence was found in a man between 50 and 59 years old with renal cell carcinoma. CDR3 sequence: CASSPGTGGLYTF. In DNA form, the CDR3 reads TGTGCCAGCAGCCCCGGGACAGGGGGCCTCTACACCTTC. The full variable domain, in which reference TRBV5-8 and TRBJ1-2 provide the parts outside the CDR3, is EAGVTQSPTHLIKTRGQQATLRCSPISGHTSVYWYQQALGLGLQFLLWYDEGEERNRGNFPPRFSGRQFPNYSSELNVNALELEDSALYLCASSPGTGGLYTFGSGTRLTVV.